This entry concerns a single TCR beta chain. It has no known antigen specificity. No base qualities exist here, and no much larger clone lies one base off it. The donors were included in the validation cohort of some 120 subjects, a group kept apart from the roughly 670-subject first cohort. The data were obtained in a study of cytomegalovirus exposure and HLA in healthy donors (TCRdb year 2017). In the study overall: The 550 to 750 repertoires of the first cohort and the 120 validation repertoires were produced on the same platform, according to a later analysis. The study aimed to test whether signatures of past pathogen exposure could be identified by cataloging public T cell receptors. Besides the first cohort of 666 subjects, a separate validation cohort made up of 120 different subjects was used. The study combined high-throughput TCR immunosequencing, statistical association of individual TCRs with disease status, and machine learning to predict cytomegalovirus infection status.

The CDR3 spans 19 residues, from the cysteine through the phenylalanine. Kept here is only the CDR3 DNA, which spans 57 bases and is read in frame from base 1. V loses 0 bases, J loses 0 bases, and the germline ends lie 15 bases apart. According to the germline V gene, CDR1 reads KGHSH and CDR2 reads LQKENI. The paper's findings and limits, for the study overall: In both the original and validation cohorts, the classifier was reported to diagnose cytomegalovirus status with high specificity and sensitivity. A later analysis lacked HLA typing for the validation cohort, so it scored co-occurrence in that cohort across all 110 or so repertoires. The study gave a list of over 150 TCR beta chains associated with cytomegalovirus. While some public TCRs were present in many individuals, most TCR sequences turned up only very rarely across donors. In a later analysis, TCRs clustered in the first cohort were found to also tend to co-occur in the 100 to 150 validation repertoires, with 90% to 95% of cluster scores above 0. It was suggested by the authors that the approach could potentially be generalized to other disease states and immunological phenotypes. In vitro tests confirmed that a few of the cytomegalovirus-associated TCR beta chains recognize cytomegalovirus antigens.

The method behind the library was the immunoSEQ multiplex PCR assay. On the study's bioinformatics: To diagnose cytomegalovirus status from the catalog of TCR beta chain sequences, a statistical classification framework was built. TCRdb carries this immuneACCESS record with in-frame sequences only. Its versions omit some clonotypes, under half of them owing to an unresolved V gene in the studies checked, with the rest unexplained. The DNA gave D and trimming, while V, J and clone size come from that table. The sample profile shows tens of thousands of clones; about 93% of them were found once. The ten largest clones add up to roughly 0.6% of the sample.

The chain is assembled from TRBV18 and TRBJ2-6; TRBD2 is possibly the D segment (6 matching bases). The receptor was isolated from a young woman in good health and CMV-seronegative. The specimen was PBMCs. The DNA sequence follows: TGTGCCAGCTCACCACCGTTAGCGGCCGACTTCTCTGGGGCCAACGTCCTGACTTTC. Its protein is CASSPPLAADFSGANVLTF.